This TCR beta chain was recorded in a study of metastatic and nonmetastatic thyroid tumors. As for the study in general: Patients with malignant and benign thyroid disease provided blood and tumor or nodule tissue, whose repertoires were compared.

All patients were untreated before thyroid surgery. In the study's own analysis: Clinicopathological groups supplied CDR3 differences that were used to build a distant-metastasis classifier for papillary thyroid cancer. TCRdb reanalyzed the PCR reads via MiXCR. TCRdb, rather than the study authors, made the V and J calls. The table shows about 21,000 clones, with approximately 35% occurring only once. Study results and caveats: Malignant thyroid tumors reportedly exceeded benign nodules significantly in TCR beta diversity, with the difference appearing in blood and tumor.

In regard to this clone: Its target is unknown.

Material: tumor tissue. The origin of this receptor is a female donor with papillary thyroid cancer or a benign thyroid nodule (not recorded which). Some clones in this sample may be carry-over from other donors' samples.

This CDR3 reads CASSPPRTGLGQEAFF. The CDR3 nucleotides are TGTGCCAGCAGCCCACCCAGGACAGGTCTGGGGCAGGAAGCTTTCTTT. The chain links TRBV5-4 to TRBJ1-1; 7 nucleotides agree with TRBD1. Germline-derived CDR1 and CDR2 are SGHNT and YYREEE (reference sequence). This CDR3 comprises 16 residues. V lost 4 bases and J lost 8; bases outside the gene matches: 17. Complete variable domain (other parts from reference TRBV5-4 and TRBJ1-1): ETGVTQSPTHLIKTRGQQVTLRCSSQSGHNTVSWYQQALGQGPQFIFQYYREEENGRGNFPPRFSGLQFPNYSSELNVNALELDDSALYLCASSPPRTGLGQEAFFGQGTRLTVV.